The text below deals with one T cell receptor (beta chain). This CDR3 region has 12 residues. CDR1 and CDR2 (germline): MDHEN, SYDVKM. The V end lost 2 bases, the J end lost 7 bases, and 7 bases lay between the germline ends. These data come from a study of T cell clones after liver transplantation. Assay used: immunoSEQ multiplex PCR; TCRdb lists only in-frame clones, some missing. The sample shows just over 80,000 clones, over 80% of them seen only once. The sequence derives from a human patient who received a liver transplant. Some T cells may be graft donor cells. The rearrangement uses TRBV28 and TRBJ2-3; D call uncertain. Here the sequenced sample was CD4+ T cells from blood, taken approximately 3.5 years after liver transplant. Here the CDR3 DNA reads TGTGCCAGCAGTTTAACGGCCTATACGCAGTATTTT. As protein: CASSLTAYTQYF.